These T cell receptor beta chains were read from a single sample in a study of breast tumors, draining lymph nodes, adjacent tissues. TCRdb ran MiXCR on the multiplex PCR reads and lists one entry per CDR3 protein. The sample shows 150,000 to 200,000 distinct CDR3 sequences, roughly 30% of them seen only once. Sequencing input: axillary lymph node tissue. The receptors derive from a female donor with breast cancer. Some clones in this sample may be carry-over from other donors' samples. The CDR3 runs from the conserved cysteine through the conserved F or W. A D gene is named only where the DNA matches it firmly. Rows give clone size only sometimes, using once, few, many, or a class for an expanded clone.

DNA: TGTGCCAGCAGCCCACCGGGGATCACTGGAAACACAGATACGCAGTATTTT
CDR3: CASSPPGITGNTDTQYF
J: TRBJ2-3
V: TRBV9
D: NA
size: NA

DNA: TGCGCCAGCAGCCAAGAAGGGGGGCCTTGGAATGAGCAGTTCTTC
CDR3: CASSQEGGPWNEQFF
J: TRBJ2-1
V: TRBV4-1
D: NA
size: many

DNA: TGTGCCACCAGCACGATCCTCCGTACCTACGAGCAGTACTTC
CDR3: CATSTILRTYEQYF
J: TRBJ2-7
V: TRBV6-2/TRBV6-3
D: NA
size: many

DNA: TGCAGCTTGACAGGGACGACTAATGAAAAACTGTTTTTT
CDR3: CSLTGTTNEKLFF
J: TRBJ1-4
V: TRBV29-1
D: TRBD1
size: NA

DNA: TGTGCCAGCTCACCGACTAATCAGCCCCAGCATTTT
CDR3: CASSPTNQPQHF
J: TRBJ1-5
V: TRBV18
D: NA
size: many

DNA: TGCGCCAGCAGCTCATACCCTAACACTGAAGCTTTCTTT
CDR3: CASSSYPNTEAFF
J: TRBJ1-1
V: TRBV5-1
D: NA
size: few

DNA: TGTGCCACCGCATTTTCCGGGACAGGGGGCAATGGCTACACCTTC
CDR3: CATAFSGTGGNGYTF
J: TRBJ1-2
V: TRBV28
D: TRBD1
size: NA

DNA: TGCGCCAGCAGCTCTGTGGGAGACTCCTACGAGCAGTACTTC
CDR3: CASSSVGDSYEQYF
J: TRBJ2-7
V: TRBV5-1
D: NA
size: many

DNA: TGTGCCAGCAGCTTAGGGACAGGGGTCGGGTACGAGCAGTACTTC
CDR3: CASSLGTGVGYEQYF
J: TRBJ2-7
V: TRBV7-6
D: TRBD1
size: many

DNA: TGTGCCTGGGCGCCCCGGTGGGGGGCATTCACCGGGGAGCTGTTTTTT
CDR3: CAWAPRWGAFTGELFF
J: TRBJ2-2
V: TRBV30
D: NA
size: NA

DNA: TGTGCCAGCAGCAAATCTAGCGGGGGGGCAGAGACCCAGTACTTC
CDR3: CASSKSSGGAETQYF
J: TRBJ2-5
V: TRBV13
D: TRBD2
size: many

DNA: TGTGCCAGCAGCCAAGATGCAGGGCAAAACACCGGGGACGGTAATTCACCCCTCCACTTT
CDR3: CASSQDAGQNTGDGNSPLHF
J: TRBJ1-6
V: TRBV4-2
D: NA
size: NA

DNA: TGTGCCAGCAGTTACTCGGCGGGGACAGGCTACACCTTC
CDR3: CASSYSAGTGYTF
J: TRBJ1-2
V: TRBV6-5
D: NA
size: many

DNA: TGTGCCAGCAGCTCCCGTCAAGCTAGCGGGAGGGCCTACGAGCAGTACTTC
CDR3: CASSSRQASGRAYEQYF
J: TRBJ2-7
V: TRBV11-2
D: TRBD2
size: many

DNA: TGCGCCAGCAGCCAAGATGAGGGAGATGGGCGCTATGGCTACACCTTC
CDR3: CASSQDEGDGRYGYTF
J: TRBJ1-2
V: TRBV4-3
D: NA
size: many

DNA: TGTGCCAGCAAGGGAGTCCAAGAGACCCAGTACTTC
CDR3: CASKGVQETQYF
J: TRBJ2-5
V: TRBV12-3/TRBV12-4
D: NA
size: NA

DNA: TGTGCCAGCACCATCACTCTGGGCACAGATACGCAGTATTTT
CDR3: CASTITLGTDTQYF
J: TRBJ2-3
V: TRBV11-3
D: NA
size: many

DNA: TGTGCCAGCAGTTACTCATCTGGCCGAGGATCACCCCTCCACTTT
CDR3: CASSYSSGRGSPLHF
J: TRBJ1-6
V: TRBV6-5
D: NA
size: many

DNA: TGTGCCAGCTCACCAGAGCAGACCCAGTACTTC
CDR3: CASSPEQTQYF
J: TRBJ2-5
V: TRBV18
D: NA
size: many

DNA: TGTGCCAGCAGCCACCAGACTACCGACCAGTACTTC
CDR3: CASSHQTTDQYF
J: TRBJ2-7
V: TRBV3-1
D: NA
size: NA

DNA: TGTGCCAGCAGCAGGGGGACAGGGGACGAGCAGTACTTC
CDR3: CASSRGTGDEQYF
J: TRBJ2-7
V: TRBV7-9
D: TRBD1
size: many

DNA: TGTGCCAGCAGCTCTACGGACAGCAAAGGCTCTGGCTACACCTTC
CDR3: CASSSTDSKGSGYTF
J: TRBJ1-2
V: TRBV13
D: NA
size: many

DNA: TGTGCCAGCAGCTCCGGAGGGATTTATGGCTACACCTTATATTTT
CDR3: CASSSGGIYGYTLYF
J: TRBJ1-3
V: TRBV6-6
D: NA
size: once

DNA: TGCAGTGCTCGGGGAAAGACTAGCGGGAGGGCCGACTACTACAATGAGCAGTTCTTC
CDR3: CSARGKTSGRADYYNEQFF
J: TRBJ2-1
V: TRBV20-1
D: TRBD2
size: NA

DNA: TGTGCCAGTAAACTAGCGGGGGAACCCGGGGCCAACGTCCTGACTTTC
CDR3: CASKLAGEPGANVLTF
J: TRBJ2-6
V: TRBV28
D: TRBD2
size: NA

DNA: TGTGCCAGCAGCGCCCGGGACAGCTCCTACAATGAGCCGTTCTTC
CDR3: CASSARDSSYNEPFF
J: TRBJ2-1
V: TRBV9
D: TRBD1
size: few

DNA: TGTGCCAGCAGTCGAGGAGAAACGAGCAATCAGCCCCAGCATTTT
CDR3: CASSRGETSNQPQHF
J: TRBJ1-5
V: TRBV6-1
D: NA
size: NA

DNA: TGTGCCAGCATACGGTGGGGAGGCACTGAAGCTTTCTTT
CDR3: CASIRWGGTEAFF
J: TRBJ1-1
V: TRBV19
D: NA
size: few

DNA: TGTGCCATCAAGGGTCTAGCGGCCGACCAGTACTTC
CDR3: CAIKGLAADQYF
J: TRBJ2-5
V: TRBV10-3
D: TRBD2
size: NA

DNA: TGTGCCAGCGGCGGGGGGAACACTGAAGCTTTCTTT
CDR3: CASGGGNTEAFF
J: TRBJ1-1
V: TRBV13
D: NA
size: few

DNA: TGTGCCACCAGCCCCAGCCGCTCCTATAATTCACCCCTCCACTTT
CDR3: CATSPSRSYNSPLHF
J: TRBJ1-6
V: TRBV15
D: NA
size: NA

DNA: TGCAGCGTTGAGGACAGGGGGTATAACTATGGCTACACCTTC
CDR3: CSVEDRGYNYGYTF
J: TRBJ1-2
V: TRBV29-1
D: TRBD1
size: many

DNA: TGTGCCAGCTCACCGGGACATGAAGTAGATACGCAGTATTTT
CDR3: CASSPGHEVDTQYF
J: TRBJ2-3
V: TRBV18
D: NA
size: NA

DNA: TGTGCCAGCAGCGTAAGGAGGGACAACACGAGCACCGCGGAGCTGTTTTTT
CDR3: CASSVRRDNTSTAELFF
J: TRBJ2-2
V: TRBV9
D: NA
size: NA

DNA: TGTGCCAGCAGCTTACCGACTAGCGGGGTGAGCTCCTACGAGCAGTACTTC
CDR3: CASSLPTSGVSSYEQYF
J: TRBJ2-7
V: TRBV7-9
D: TRBD2
size: NA

DNA: TGTGCCAGCAGCTGGGACACTTCCTCCTACGAGCAGTACTTC
CDR3: CASSWDTSSYEQYF
J: TRBJ2-7
V: TRBV6-2/TRBV6-3
D: NA
size: few

DNA: TGTGCCAGCTACCCTGGGGGACTACCAACCTACGAGCAGTACTTC
CDR3: CASYPGGLPTYEQYF
J: TRBJ2-7
V: TRBV6-4
D: TRBD2
size: many

DNA: TGCAGCGTTAGCCCCCAAGAGACCCAGTACTTC
CDR3: CSVSPQETQYF
J: TRBJ2-5
V: TRBV29-1
D: NA
size: many

DNA: TGTGCCAGTAGTATAGATCCCCCCGCTTACAACACCGGGGAGCTGTTTTTT
CDR3: CASSIDPPAYNTGELFF
J: TRBJ2-2
V: TRBV19
D: NA
size: many

DNA: TGTGCCAGTAGTATAAAGGGACAGGGGAGAGATAACACTGAAGCTTTCTTT
CDR3: CASSIKGQGRDNTEAFF
J: TRBJ1-1
V: TRBV19
D: TRBD1
size: NA

DNA: TGTGCCAGCAGTGAGGGGCCCTCTACGGAGCAGTACTTC
CDR3: CASSEGPSTEQYF
J: TRBJ2-7
V: TRBV12-3/TRBV12-4
D: NA
size: many

DNA: TGCGCCAGCAGCCAAGTGAGCAGGGAAGAGACCCAGTACTTC
CDR3: CASSQVSREETQYF
J: TRBJ2-5
V: TRBV4-1
D: NA
size: once

DNA: TGCGCCAGCAGTAAAGAGATCACAGATACGCAGTATTTT
CDR3: CASSKEITDTQYF
J: TRBJ2-3
V: TRBV10-1
D: NA
size: many

DNA: TGTGCCAGCAGCCAAGCGGTAGCAGGCAGGGACTCCTACGAGCAGTACTTC
CDR3: CASSQAVAGRDSYEQYF
J: TRBJ2-7
V: TRBV4-2
D: NA
size: many

DNA: TGTGCCAGCAGCACCCGCTCGGGGCAGTACTTC
CDR3: CASSTRSGQYF
J: TRBJ2-7
V: TRBV5-6
D: NA
size: many

DNA: TGTGCCAGCAGCTTAGCGGAAGGGGGCTACGAGCGGTACTTC
CDR3: CASSLAEGGYERYF
J: TRBJ2-7
V: TRBV7-8
D: TRBD1
size: few

DNA: TGCAGTGCTAGGGGACAGGGGGCGGTCGGCTACACCTTC
CDR3: CSARGQGAVGYTF
J: TRBJ1-2
V: TRBV20-1
D: TRBD1
size: many

DNA: TGCAGTGCCCTCACGACTAGCGGGAGTTCCGGCTCCTACAATGAGCAGTTCTTC
CDR3: CSALTTSGSSGSYNEQFF
J: TRBJ2-1
V: TRBV20-1
D: TRBD2
size: few

DNA: TGTGCCAGCAGCTTAGTCGGGGGGTCCTACAATGAGCAGTTCTTC
CDR3: CASSLVGGSYNEQFF
J: TRBJ2-1
V: TRBV7-8
D: TRBD2
size: many

DNA: TGTGCCAGCAGCCAGGGACTAGCCCTCACAGATACGCAGTATTTT
CDR3: CASSQGLALTDTQYF
J: TRBJ2-3
V: TRBV4-2
D: TRBD2
size: many

DNA: TGTGCCAGCAGCTTAAACAGCGACGGGGACTACACCTTC
CDR3: CASSLNSDGDYTF
J: TRBJ1-2
V: TRBV7-9
D: NA
size: NA

DNA: TGTGCCAGCAGCTTAGCCTTCCAGTGGACAGGGGAGGCTCAACTGTTTTTT
CDR3: CASSLAFQWTGEAQLFF
J: TRBJ1-4
V: TRBV11-2
D: TRBD1
size: NA

DNA: TGTGCCAGCAGTGGGCAGCGGGAGTCTTGGTACGAGCAGTACTTC
CDR3: CASSGQRESWYEQYF
J: TRBJ2-7
V: TRBV6-1
D: TRBD2
size: many

DNA: TGTGCCAGCAGCTTTTTCGGACAGGACCGCCAAGAGACCCAGTACTTC
CDR3: CASSFFGQDRQETQYF
J: TRBJ2-5
V: TRBV7-8
D: TRBD1
size: many